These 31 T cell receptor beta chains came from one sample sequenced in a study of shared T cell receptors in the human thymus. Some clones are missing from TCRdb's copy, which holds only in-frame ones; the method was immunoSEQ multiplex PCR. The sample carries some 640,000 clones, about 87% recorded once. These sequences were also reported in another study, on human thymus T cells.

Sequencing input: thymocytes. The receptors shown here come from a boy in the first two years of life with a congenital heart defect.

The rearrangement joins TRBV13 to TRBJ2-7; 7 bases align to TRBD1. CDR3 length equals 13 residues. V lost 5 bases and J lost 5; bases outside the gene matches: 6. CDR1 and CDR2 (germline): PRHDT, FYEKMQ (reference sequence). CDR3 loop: CASSLQGVHEQYF. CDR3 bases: TGTGCCAGCAGCCTTCAGGGGGTACACGAGCAGTACTTC. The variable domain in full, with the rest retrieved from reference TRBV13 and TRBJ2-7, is AAGVIQSPRHLIKEKRETATLKCYPIPRHDTVYWYQQGPGQDPQFLISFYEKMQSDKGSIPDRFSAQQFSDYHSELNMSSLELGDSALYFCASSLQGVHEQYFGPGTRLTVT.

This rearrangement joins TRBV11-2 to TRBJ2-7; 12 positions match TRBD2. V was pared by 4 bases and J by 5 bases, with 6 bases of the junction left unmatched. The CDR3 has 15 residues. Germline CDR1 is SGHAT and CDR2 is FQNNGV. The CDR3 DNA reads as TGTGCCAGCAGCTCCCTAGCGGGGGGGTTCAACGAGCAGTACTTC. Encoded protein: CASSSLAGGFNEQYF.

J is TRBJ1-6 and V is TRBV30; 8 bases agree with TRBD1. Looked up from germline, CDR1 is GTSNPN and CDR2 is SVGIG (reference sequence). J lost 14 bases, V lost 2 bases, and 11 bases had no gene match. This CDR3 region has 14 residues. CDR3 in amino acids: CAWSTLGQVVALHF. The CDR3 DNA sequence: TGTGCCTGGAGTACCCTGGGACAGGTAGTTGCCCTCCACTTT.

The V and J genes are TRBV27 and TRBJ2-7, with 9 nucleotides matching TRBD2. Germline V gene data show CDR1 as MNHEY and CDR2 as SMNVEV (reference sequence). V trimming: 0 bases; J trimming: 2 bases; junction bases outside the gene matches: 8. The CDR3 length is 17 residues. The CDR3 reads CASSLSPQVAGAYEQYF. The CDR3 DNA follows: TGTGCCAGCAGTTTATCCCCCCAGGTAGCGGGGGCCTACGAGCAGTACTTC.

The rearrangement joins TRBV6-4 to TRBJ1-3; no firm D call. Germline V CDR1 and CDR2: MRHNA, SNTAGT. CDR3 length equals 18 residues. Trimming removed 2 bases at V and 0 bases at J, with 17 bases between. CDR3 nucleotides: TGTGCCAGCAGTGACGCTCCGCGACTGATTCTCTCTGGAAACACCATATATTTT. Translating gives CASSDAPRLILSGNTIYF.

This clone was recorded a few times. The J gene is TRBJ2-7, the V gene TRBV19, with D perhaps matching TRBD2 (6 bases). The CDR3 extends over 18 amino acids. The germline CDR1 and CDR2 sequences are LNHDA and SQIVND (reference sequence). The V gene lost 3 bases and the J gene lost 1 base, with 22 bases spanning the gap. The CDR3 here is CASSMGPPRLDDSYEQYF. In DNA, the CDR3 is TGTGCCAGTAGTATGGGTCCTCCCCGACTAGATGATTCCTACGAGCAGTACTTC.

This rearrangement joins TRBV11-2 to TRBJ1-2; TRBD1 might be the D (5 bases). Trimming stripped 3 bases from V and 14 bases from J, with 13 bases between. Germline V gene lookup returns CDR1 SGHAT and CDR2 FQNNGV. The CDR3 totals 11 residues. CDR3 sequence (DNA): TGTGCCAGCAGCTTCGGGCAGGGTAAAACCTTC. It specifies CASSFGQGKTF.

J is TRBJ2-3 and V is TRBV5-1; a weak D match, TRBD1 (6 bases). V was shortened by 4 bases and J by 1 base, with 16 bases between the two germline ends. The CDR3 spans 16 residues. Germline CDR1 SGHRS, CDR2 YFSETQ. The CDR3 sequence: CASSRSQGRGTDTQYF. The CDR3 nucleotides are TGCGCCAGCAGCCGTTCACAGGGACGTGGCACAGATACGCAGTATTTT.

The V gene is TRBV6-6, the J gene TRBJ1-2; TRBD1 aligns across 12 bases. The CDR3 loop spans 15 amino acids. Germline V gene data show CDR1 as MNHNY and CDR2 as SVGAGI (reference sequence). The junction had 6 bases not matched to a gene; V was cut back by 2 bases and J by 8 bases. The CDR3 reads CASSYRDRGRDGYTF. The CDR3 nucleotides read TGTGCCAGCAGTTACCGGGACAGGGGGCGCGACGGCTACACCTTC.

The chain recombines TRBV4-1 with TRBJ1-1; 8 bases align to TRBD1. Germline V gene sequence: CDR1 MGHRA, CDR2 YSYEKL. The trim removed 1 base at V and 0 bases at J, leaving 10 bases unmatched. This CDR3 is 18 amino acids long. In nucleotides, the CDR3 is TGCGCCAGCAGCCAAGGGGGGTTAGGACAGGGCTTGAACACTGAAGCTTTCTTT. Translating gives CASSQGGLGQGLNTEAFF.

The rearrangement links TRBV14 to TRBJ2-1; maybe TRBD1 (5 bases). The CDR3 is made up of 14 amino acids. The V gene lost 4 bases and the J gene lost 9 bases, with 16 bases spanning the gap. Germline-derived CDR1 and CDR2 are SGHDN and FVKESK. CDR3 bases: TGTGCCAGCAGCCGTAACAGGACCGATTGTGAGCAGTTCTTC. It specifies CASSRNRTDCEQFF.

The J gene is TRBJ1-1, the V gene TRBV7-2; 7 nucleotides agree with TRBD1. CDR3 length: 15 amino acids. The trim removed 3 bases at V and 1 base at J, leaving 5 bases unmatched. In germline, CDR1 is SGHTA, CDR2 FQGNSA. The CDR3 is CASSFLQGKNTEAFF. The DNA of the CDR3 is TGTGCCAGCAGCTTTTTACAGGGGAAGAACACTGAAGCTTTCTTT.

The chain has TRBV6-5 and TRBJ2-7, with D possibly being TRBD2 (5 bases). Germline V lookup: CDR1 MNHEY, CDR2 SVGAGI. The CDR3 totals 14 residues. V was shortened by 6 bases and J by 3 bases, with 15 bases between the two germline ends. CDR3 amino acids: CASRRTSDFYEQYF. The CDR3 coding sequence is TGTGCCAGCAGGCGGACTTCTGATTTCTACGAGCAGTACTTC.

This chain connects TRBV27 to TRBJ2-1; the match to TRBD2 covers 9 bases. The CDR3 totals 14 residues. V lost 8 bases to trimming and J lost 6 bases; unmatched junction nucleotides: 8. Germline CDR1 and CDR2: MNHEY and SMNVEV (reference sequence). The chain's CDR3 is CASRPRGGFNEQFF. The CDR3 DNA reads TGTGCCAGCCGCCCGCGGGGGGGCTTCAATGAGCAGTTCTTC.

The CDR3 DNA reads TGTGCCAGCAAACCCCTGGGACTAGCGGGAGTCAACAATGAGCAGTTCTTC. This translates into CASKPLGLAGVNNEQFF. This chain links TRBV28 with TRBJ2-1; 14 bases agree with TRBD2. Germline CDR1 reads MDHEN; CDR2 reads SYDVKM. This CDR3 spans 17 amino acids. The V segment lost 7 bases and the J segment 5 bases; nucleotides outside the gene matches: 10. Full variable domain (rest looked up from reference TRBV28 and TRBJ2-1): DVKVTQSSRYLVKRTGEKVFLECVQDMDHENMFWYRQDPGLGLRLIYFSYDVKMKEKGDIPEGYSVSREKKERFSLILESASTNQTSMYLCASKPLGLAGVNNEQFFGPGTRLTVL.

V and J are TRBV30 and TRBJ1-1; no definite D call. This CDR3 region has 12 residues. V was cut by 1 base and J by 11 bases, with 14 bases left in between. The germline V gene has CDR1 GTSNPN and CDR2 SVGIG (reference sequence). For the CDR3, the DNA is TGTGCCTGGAGTGACCCAGGCGTGTGGGCTTTCTTT. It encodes CAWSDPGVWAFF.

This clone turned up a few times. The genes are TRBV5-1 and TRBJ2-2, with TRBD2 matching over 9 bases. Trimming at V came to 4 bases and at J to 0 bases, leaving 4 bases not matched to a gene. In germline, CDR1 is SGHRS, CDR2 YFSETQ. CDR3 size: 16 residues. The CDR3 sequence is CASSLIAGANTGELFF. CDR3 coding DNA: TGCGCCAGCAGCCTAATAGCGGGAGCGAACACCGGGGAGCTGTTTTTT.

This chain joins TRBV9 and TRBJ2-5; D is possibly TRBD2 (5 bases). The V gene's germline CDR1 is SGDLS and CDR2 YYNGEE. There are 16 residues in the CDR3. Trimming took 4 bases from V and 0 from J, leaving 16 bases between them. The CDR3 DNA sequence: TGTGCCAGCAGCAGACGAGGGCTGGGCCACCAAGAGACCCAGTACTTC. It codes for CASSRRGLGHQETQYF. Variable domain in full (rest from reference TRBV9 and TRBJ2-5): DSGVTQTPKHLITATGQRVTLRCSPRSGDLSVYWYQQSLDQGLQFLIQYYNGEERAKGNILERFSAQQFPDLHSELNLSSLELGDSALYFCASSRRGLGHQETQYFGPGTRLLVL.

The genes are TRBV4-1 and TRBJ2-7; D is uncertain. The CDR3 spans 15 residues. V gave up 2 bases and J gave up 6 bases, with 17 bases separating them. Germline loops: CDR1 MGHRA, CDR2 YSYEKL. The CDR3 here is CASSQMMTQVSEQYF. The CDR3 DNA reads TGCGCCAGCAGCCAAATGATGACGCAGGTCTCCGAGCAGTACTTC.

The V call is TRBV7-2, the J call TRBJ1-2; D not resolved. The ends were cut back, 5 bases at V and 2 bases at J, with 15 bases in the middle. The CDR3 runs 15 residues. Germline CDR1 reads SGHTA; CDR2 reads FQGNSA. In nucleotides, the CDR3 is TGTGCCAGCAGCCCGTCCTGCGGAGGGAACTATGGCTACACCTTC. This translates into CASSPSCGGNYGYTF. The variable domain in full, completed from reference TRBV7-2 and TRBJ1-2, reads GAGVSQSPSNKVTEKGKDVELRCDPISGHTALYWYRQSLGQGLEFLIYFQGNSAPDKSGLPSDRFSAERTGGSVSTLTIQRTQQEDSAVYLCASSPSCGGNYGYTFGSGTRLTVV.

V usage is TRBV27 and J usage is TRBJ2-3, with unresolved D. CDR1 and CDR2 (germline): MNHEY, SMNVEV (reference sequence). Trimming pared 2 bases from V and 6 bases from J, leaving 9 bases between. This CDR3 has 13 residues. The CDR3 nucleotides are TGTGCCAGCAGTTTACGTGTCGCGGATACGCAGTATTTT. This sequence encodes CASSLRVADTQYF.

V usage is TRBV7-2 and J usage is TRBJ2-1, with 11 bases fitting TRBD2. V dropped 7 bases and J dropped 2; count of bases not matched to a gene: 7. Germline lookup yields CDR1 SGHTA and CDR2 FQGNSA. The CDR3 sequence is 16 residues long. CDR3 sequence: CASTLKTSGAYNEQFF. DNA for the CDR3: TGTGCCAGCACCCTAAAGACTAGCGGGGCCTACAATGAGCAGTTCTTC.

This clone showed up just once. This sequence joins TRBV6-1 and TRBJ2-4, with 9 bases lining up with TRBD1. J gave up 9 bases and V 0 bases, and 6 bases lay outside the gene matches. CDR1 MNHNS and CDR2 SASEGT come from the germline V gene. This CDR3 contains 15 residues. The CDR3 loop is CASSEARQGVGIQYF. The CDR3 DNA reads TGTGCCAGCAGTGAAGCGCGACAGGGGGTTGGCATTCAGTACTTC.

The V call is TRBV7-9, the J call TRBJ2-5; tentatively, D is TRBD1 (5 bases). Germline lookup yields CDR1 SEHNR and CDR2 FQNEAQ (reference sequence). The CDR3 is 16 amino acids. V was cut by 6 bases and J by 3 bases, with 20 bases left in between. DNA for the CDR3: TGTGCCAGCAGAGGGGAACAAGAGGCAGGGAAAGAGACCCAGTACTTC. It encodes CASRGEQEAGKETQYF. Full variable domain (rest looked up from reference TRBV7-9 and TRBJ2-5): DTGVSQNPRHKITKRGQNVTFRCDPISEHNRLYWYRQTLGQGPEFLTYFQNEAQLEKSRLLSDRFSAERPKGSFSTLEIQRTEQGDSAMYLCASRGEQEAGKETQYFGPGTRLLVL.

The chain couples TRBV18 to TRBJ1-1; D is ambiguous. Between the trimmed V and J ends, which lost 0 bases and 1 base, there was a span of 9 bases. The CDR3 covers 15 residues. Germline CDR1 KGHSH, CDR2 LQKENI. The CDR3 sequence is CASSPPPTRNTEAFF. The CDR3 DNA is TGTGCCAGCTCACCACCCCCCACAAGGAACACTGAAGCTTTCTTT.

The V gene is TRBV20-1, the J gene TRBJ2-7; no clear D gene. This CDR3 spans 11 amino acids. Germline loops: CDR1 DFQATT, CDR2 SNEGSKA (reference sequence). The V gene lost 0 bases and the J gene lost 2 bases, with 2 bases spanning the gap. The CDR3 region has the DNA TGCAGTGCTAGAGATACCTACGAGCAGTACTTC. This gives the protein CSARDTYEQYF.

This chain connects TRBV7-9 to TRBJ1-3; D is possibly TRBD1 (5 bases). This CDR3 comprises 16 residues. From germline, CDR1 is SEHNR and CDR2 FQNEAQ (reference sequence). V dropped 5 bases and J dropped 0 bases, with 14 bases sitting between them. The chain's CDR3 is CASSTPGDSSGNTIYF. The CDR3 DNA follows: TGTGCCAGCAGCACGCCAGGCGACAGCTCTGGAAACACCATATATTTT.

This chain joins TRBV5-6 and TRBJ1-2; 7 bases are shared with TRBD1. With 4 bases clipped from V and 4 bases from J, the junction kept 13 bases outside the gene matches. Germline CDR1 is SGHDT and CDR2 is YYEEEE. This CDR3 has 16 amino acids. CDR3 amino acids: CASSGKTGQNFYGYTF. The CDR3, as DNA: TGTGCCAGCAGCGGAAAAACGGGACAGAATTTCTATGGCTACACCTTC.

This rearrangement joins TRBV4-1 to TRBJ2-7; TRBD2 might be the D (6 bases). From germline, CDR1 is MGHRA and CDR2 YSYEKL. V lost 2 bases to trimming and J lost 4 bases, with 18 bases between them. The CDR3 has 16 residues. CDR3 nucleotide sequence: TGCGCCAGCAGCCAAAGGAGGGGAGCGAGATTTTACGAGCAGTACTTC. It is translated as CASSQRRGARFYEQYF.

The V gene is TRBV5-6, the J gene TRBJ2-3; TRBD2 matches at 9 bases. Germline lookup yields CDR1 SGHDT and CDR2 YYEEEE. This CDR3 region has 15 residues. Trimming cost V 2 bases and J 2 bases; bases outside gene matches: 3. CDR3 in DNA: TGTGCCAGCAGCTTACAGCGGGGGGTCACAGATACGCAGTATTTT. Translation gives CASSLQRGVTDTQYF.

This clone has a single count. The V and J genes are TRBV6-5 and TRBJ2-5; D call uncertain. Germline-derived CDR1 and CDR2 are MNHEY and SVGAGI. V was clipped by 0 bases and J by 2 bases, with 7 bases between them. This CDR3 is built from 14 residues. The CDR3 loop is CASSYSGLQETQYF. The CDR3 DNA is TGTGCCAGCAGTTACTCTGGCCTGCAAGAGACCCAGTACTTC.